These 16 T cell receptor beta chains share one sample of origin, sequenced in a study of shared clonotypes between healthy human individuals. The table came from immunoSEQ multiplex PCR; TCRdb's copy has only in-frame clones and leaves some out. The sample consists of over a million clones, approximately 80% of them appearing once. Sequenced: memory CD4+ T cells from PBMCs. Subset defined: CD45RA-negative fraction. The origin of the receptors is a man between 18 and 35 years old in good health. Some clones in this sample may be carry-over from other donors' samples.

The chain joins TRBV7-7 to TRBJ2-2; TRBD2 matches 8 bases. The ends lost 5 bases at V and 5 bases at J; junction bases unmatched: 10. The length of the CDR3 is 16 residues. Germline lookup yields CDR1 SSHAT and CDR2 FNYEAQ (reference sequence). The CDR3 region is CASSPLSSGSTGELFF. DNA for the CDR3: TGTGCCAGCAGCCCGCTGAGCAGCGGGAGTACCGGGGAGCTGTTTTTT.

The rearrangement uses TRBV28 and TRBJ1-2, with 9 bases lining up with TRBD1. Trimming cost V 4 bases and J 2 bases; bases outside gene matches: 11. From germline, CDR1 is MDHEN and CDR2 SYDVKM. This CDR3 is 17 amino acids long. The CDR3 DNA is TGTGCCAGCAGTTCCCCGGGACAGGGTGGAGAAAACTATGGCTACACCTTC. It specifies CASSSPGQGGENYGYTF.

This clone showed up just once. This chain connects TRBV6-6 to TRBJ2-7; TRBD2 matches 7 bases. In germline, CDR1 is MNHNY, CDR2 SVGAGI (reference sequence). CDR3 size: 13 residues. V dropped 6 bases and J dropped 2; count of bases not matched to a gene: 4. The CDR3 sequence: CASRLGGPYEQYF. The CDR3 nucleotides read TGTGCCAGCAGGTTGGGAGGGCCCTACGAGCAGTACTTC.

This clone was picked up one time. V and J are TRBV6-5 and TRBJ1-3; D is unclear. Germline V lookup: CDR1 MNHEY, CDR2 SVGAGI. The CDR3 loop spans 13 amino acids. The V gene lost 0 bases and the J gene lost 4 bases, with 4 bases spanning the gap. As DNA, the CDR3 is TGTGCCAGCAGTTACTCATTGGGAAACACCATATATTTT. This gives the protein CASSYSLGNTIYF.

The gene calls are TRBV7-2 and TRBJ2-7; 11 bases line up with TRBD2. Germline V gene sequence: CDR1 SGHTA, CDR2 FQGNSA. The junction had 9 bases not matched to a gene; V was cut back by 7 bases and J by 4 bases. The CDR3 sequence is 15 residues long. In nucleotides, the CDR3 is TGTGCCAGCACCCCCAGACTAGCGGGGTTATACGAGCAGTACTTC. Translation: CASTPRLAGLYEQYF.

With respect to this clone: Other DNA sequences in this specimen translate into the identical CDR3. The chain recombines TRBV5-1 with TRBJ2-3; D is undetermined. Germline CDR1 SGHRS, CDR2 YFSETQ. The CDR3 is 13 residues long. Trimming took 1 base from V and 4 from J, leaving 7 bases between them. As DNA, the CDR3 is TGCGCCAGCAGCTTGTTAGGCGCAGATACGCAGTATTTT. Translating gives CASSLLGADTQYF.

This clone was observed a few times. CDR3 protein: CASSLVAGDTEAFF. The CDR3 DNA reads as TGTGCCAGCAGCTTAGTAGCAGGGGACACTGAAGCTTTCTTT. The chain carries TRBV11-2 and TRBJ1-1; D might be TRBD1 (6 bases). The germline CDR1 and CDR2 sequences are SGHAT and FQNNGV. The CDR3 is 14 residues long. V was cut by 1 base and J by 3 bases, with 9 bases left in between.

The chain combines TRBV27 with TRBJ2-3, with a weak D call TRBD2 (6 bases). Germline V gives CDR1 MNHEY, CDR2 SMNVEV (reference sequence). V lost 5 bases, J lost 5 bases, and 17 bases lay in between. This CDR3 has 15 residues. As DNA, the CDR3 is TGTGCCAGCAGTCCCCGCTTGAAGGGAGGAGATACGCAGTATTTT. It encodes CASSPRLKGGDTQYF.

The V gene is TRBV6-1, the J gene TRBJ1-3, with D possibly TRBD1 on 5 matching bases. This CDR3 spans 17 amino acids. CDR1 MNHNS and CDR2 SASEGT come from the germline V gene. V lost 0 bases, J lost 2 bases, and 14 bases lay in between. CDR3 nucleotide sequence: TGTGCCAGCAGTGAAGCGAAGTGGGGGATCCCTGGAAACACCATATATTTT. As protein: CASSEAKWGIPGNTIYF.

With respect to this clone: The sample contains more than one DNA sequence encoding this CDR3. The rearrangement uses TRBV7-2 and TRBJ2-7; D may be TRBD2 (5 bases). The CDR3 runs 12 residues. CDR1 SGHTA and CDR2 FQGNSA come from the germline V gene. V gave up 5 bases and J gave up 4 bases, with 9 bases separating them. The CDR3 region is CASSPSGYEQYF. CDR3 DNA: TGTGCCAGCAGCCCGTCGGGGTACGAGCAGTACTTC.

The genes are TRBV5-6 and TRBJ2-5; 8 nucleotides match TRBD1. The CDR3 totals 15 residues. The trim removed 1 base at V and 1 base at J, leaving 3 bases unmatched. In germline, CDR1 is SGHDT, CDR2 YYEEEE. DNA of the CDR3: TGTGCCAGCAGCTTGCGTACAGGGGGCCAAGAGACCCAGTACTTC. Its translation: CASSLRTGGQETQYF. The whole variable domain, filled in from reference TRBV5-6 and TRBJ2-5, reads DAGVTQSPTHLIKTRGQQVTLRCSPKSGHDTVSWYQQALGQGPQFIFQYYEEEERQRGNFPDRFSGHQFPNYSSELNVNALLLGDSALYLCASSLRTGGQETQYFGPGTRLLVL.

This clone was seen more than once but under ten times. V and J are TRBV27 and TRBJ2-7; 8 bases fit TRBD1. Unmatched junction bases numbered 16, after V lost 5 bases and J lost 1 base. Germline loops: CDR1 MNHEY, CDR2 SMNVEV (reference sequence). CDR3 length equals 18 residues. In DNA form, the CDR3 reads TGTGCCAGCAGTCCAGTGTACAGGAGAGGACAGGGTTCCTACGAGCAGTACTTC. Its protein is CASSPVYRRGQGSYEQYF.

The chain links TRBV29-1 to TRBJ2-5; D tentatively fits TRBD1 or TRBD2 (5 bases each). Trimming stripped 3 bases from V and 4 bases from J, with 9 bases between. CDR1 SQVTM and CDR2 ANQGSEA come from the germline V gene. The CDR3 length is 12 residues. CDR3 nucleotide sequence: TGCAGCGTTGACGGGACGGTAGAGACCCAGTACTTC. This translates into CSVDGTVETQYF.

The CDR3 coding sequence is TGCGCCAGCAGCGTAACTAGCGGCTCAACCTACGAGCAGTACTTC. Encoded protein: CASSVTSGSTYEQYF. The genes are TRBV10-2 and TRBJ2-7, with 8 bases that match TRBD2. V was pared by 6 bases and J by 2 bases, with 9 bases of the junction left unmatched. This CDR3 contains 15 residues. The germline gives CDR1 WSHSY, CDR2 SAAADI.

On this clone itself: A read error may explain this, as a much larger clone is one base away. V and J are TRBV5-5 and TRBJ1-2, with no clear D. Germline values: CDR1 SGHKS, CDR2 YYEKEE (reference sequence). Trimming took off 1 base at V and 0 bases at J, with 4 bases between the two ends. This CDR3 comprises 13 residues. CDR3 coding DNA: TGTGCCAGCAGCTTGACAGCTAACTATGGCTACACCTTC. Encoded protein: CASSLTANYGYTF.

This clone showed up just once. The rearrangement uses TRBV7-2 and TRBJ1-5, with unresolved D. CDR3 length: 14 amino acids. V was cut by 3 bases and J by 2 bases, with 8 bases left in between. Germline V lookup: CDR1 SGHTA, CDR2 FQGNSA. The CDR3 coding sequence is TGTGCCAGCAGCTTCTGGGCCGGCAATCAGCCCCAGCATTTT. Translation gives CASSFWAGNQPQHF. The full variable domain, rest sourced from reference TRBV7-2 and TRBJ1-5, is GAGVSQSPSNKVTEKGKDVELRCDPISGHTALYWYRQSLGQGLEFLIYFQGNSAPDKSGLPSDRFSAERTGGSVSTLTIQRTQQEDSAVYLCASSFWAGNQPQHFGDGTRLSIL.